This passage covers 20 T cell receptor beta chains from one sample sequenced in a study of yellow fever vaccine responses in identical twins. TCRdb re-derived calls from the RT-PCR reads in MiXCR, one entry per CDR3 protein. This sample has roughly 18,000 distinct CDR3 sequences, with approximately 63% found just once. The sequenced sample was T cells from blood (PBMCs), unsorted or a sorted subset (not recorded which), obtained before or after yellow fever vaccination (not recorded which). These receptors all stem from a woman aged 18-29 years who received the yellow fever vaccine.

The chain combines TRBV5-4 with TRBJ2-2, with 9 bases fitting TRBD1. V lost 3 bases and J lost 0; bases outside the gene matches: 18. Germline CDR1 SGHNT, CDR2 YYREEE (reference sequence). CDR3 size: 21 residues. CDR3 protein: CASSSRRGTGSRFANTGELFF. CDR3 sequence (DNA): TGTGCCAGCAGCTCCCGGCGGGGGACAGGGTCCCGTTTTGCGAACACCGGGGAGCTGTTTTTT.

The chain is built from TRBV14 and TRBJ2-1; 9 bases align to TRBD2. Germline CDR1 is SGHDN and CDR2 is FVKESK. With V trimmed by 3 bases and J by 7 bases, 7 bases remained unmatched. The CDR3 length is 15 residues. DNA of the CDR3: TGTGCCAGCAGCCATAGTCTAGCGGGGTATAATGAGCAGTTCTTC. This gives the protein CASSHSLAGYNEQFF.

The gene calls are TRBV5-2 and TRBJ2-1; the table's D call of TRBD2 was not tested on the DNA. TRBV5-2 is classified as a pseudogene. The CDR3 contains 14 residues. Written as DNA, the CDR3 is TGTGCCAGCAGCTTGATCGGGACTTATAATGAGCAGTTCTTC. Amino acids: CASSLIGTYNEQFF.

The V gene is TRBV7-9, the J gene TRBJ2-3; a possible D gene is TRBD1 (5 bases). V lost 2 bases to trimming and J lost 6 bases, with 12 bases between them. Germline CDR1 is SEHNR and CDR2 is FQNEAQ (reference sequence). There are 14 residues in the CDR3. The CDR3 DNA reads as TGTGCCAGCAGCTTAACCCTCAAGGGGGATACGCAGTATTTT. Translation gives CASSLTLKGDTQYF. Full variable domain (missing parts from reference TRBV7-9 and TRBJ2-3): DTGVSQNPRHKITKRGQNVTFRCDPISEHNRLYWYRQTLGQGPEFLTYFQNEAQLEKSRLLSDRFSAERPKGSFSTLEIQRTEQGDSAMYLCASSLTLKGDTQYFGPGTRLTVL.

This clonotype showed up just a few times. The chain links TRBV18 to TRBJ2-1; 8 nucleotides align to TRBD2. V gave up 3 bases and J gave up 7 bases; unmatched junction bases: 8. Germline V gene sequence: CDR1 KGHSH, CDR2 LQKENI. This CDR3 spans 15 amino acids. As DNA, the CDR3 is TGTGCCAGCTCACCCTCGGGGGGGGCCGGTAATGAGCAGTTCTTC. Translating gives CASSPSGGAGNEQFF.

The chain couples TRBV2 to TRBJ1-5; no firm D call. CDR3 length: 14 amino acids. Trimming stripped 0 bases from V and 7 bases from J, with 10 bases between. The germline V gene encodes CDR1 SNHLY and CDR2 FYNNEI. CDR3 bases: TGTGCCAGCAGTGAAGCGAGTTTTCGGCAGCCCCAGCATTTT. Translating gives CASSEASFRQPQHF.

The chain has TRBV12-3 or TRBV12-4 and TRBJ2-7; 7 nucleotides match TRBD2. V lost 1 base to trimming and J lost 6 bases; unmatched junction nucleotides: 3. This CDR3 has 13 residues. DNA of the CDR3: TGTGCCAGCAGTTTAGGGACTAGTGCCGAGCAGTACTTC. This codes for CASSLGTSAEQYF.

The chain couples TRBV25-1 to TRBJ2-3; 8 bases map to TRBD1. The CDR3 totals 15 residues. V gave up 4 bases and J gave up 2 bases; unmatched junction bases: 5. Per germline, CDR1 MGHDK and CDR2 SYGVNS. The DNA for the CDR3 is TGTGCCAGCAGTGGAAGACAGGGGATCACAGATACGCAGTATTTT. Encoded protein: CASSGRQGITDTQYF. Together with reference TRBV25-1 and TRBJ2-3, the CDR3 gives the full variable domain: EADIYQTPRYLVIGTGKKITLECSQTMGHDKMYWYQQDPGMELHLIHYSYGVNSTEKGDLSSESTVSRIRTEHFPLTLESARPSHTSQYLCASSGRQGITDTQYFGPGTRLTVL.

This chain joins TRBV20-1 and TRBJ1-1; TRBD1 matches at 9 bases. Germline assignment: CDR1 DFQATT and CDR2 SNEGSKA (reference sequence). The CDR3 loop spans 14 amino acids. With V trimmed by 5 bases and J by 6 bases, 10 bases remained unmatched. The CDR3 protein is CSAQPGQGFPEAFF. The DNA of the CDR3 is TGCAGTGCTCAGCCGGGACAGGGATTCCCTGAAGCTTTCTTT.

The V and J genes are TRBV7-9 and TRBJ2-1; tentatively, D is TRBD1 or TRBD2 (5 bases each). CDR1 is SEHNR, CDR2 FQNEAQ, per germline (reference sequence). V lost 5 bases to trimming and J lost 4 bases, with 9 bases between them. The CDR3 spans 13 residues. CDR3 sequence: CASSQGEYNEQFF. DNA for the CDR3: TGTGCCAGCAGCCAGGGAGAATACAATGAGCAGTTCTTC. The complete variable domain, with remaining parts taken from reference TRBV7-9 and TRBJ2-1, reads DTGVSQNPRHKITKRGQNVTFRCDPISEHNRLYWYRQTLGQGPEFLTYFQNEAQLEKSRLLSDRFSAERPKGSFSTLEIQRTEQGDSAMYLCASSQGEYNEQFFGPGTRLTVL.

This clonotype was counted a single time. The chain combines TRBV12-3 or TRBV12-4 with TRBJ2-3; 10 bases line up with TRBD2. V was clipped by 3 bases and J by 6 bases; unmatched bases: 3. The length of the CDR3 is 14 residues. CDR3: CASSLGTSVDTQYF. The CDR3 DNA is TGTGCCAGCAGTTTGGGGACTAGCGTGGATACGCAGTATTTT.

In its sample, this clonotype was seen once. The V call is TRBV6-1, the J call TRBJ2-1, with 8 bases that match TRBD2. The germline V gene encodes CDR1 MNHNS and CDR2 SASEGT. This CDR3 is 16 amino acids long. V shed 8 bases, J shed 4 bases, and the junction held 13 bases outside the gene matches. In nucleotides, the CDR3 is TGTGCCAGCCGTATGGAAAGCGGGAGTACGTACAATGAGCAGTTCTTC. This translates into CASRMESGSTYNEQFF.

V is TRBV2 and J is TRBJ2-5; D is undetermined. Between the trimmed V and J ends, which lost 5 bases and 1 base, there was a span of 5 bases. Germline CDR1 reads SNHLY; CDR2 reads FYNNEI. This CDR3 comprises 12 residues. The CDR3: CASSISQETQYF. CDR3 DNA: TGTGCCAGCAGTATCTCCCAAGAGACCCAGTACTTC.

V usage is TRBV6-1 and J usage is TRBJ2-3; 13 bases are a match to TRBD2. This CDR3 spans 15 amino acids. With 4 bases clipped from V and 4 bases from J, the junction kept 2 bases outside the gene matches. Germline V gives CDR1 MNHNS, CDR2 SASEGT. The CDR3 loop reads CASSGLAGGPDTQYF. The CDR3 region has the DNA TGTGCCAGCAGTGGACTAGCGGGGGGACCAGATACGCAGTATTTT.

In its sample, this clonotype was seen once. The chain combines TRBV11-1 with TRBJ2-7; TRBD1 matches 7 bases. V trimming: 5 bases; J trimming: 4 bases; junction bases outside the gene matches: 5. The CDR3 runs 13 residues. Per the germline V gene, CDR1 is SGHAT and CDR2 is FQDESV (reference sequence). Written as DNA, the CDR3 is TGTGCCAGCAGCACCGGGACAGCTTACGAGCAGTACTTC. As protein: CASSTGTAYEQYF.

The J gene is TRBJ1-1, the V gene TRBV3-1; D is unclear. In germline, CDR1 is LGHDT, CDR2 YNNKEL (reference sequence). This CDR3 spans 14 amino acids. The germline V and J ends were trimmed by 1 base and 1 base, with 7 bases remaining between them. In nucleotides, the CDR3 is TGTGCCAGCAGCCAAGTTGGGCAGAACACTGAAGCTTTCTTT. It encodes CASSQVGQNTEAFF. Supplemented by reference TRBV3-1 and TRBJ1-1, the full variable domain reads DTAVSQTPKYLVTQMGNDKSIKCEQNLGHDTMYWYKQDSKKFLKIMFSYNNKELIINETVPNRFSPKSPDKAHLNLHINSLELGDSAVYFCASSQVGQNTEAFFGQGTRLTVV.

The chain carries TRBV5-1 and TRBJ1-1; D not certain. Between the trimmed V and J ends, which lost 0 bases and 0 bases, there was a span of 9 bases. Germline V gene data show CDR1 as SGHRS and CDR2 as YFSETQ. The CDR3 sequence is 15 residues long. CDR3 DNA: TGCGCCAGCAGCTTGGAGTCTGAGATGAACACTGAAGCTTTCTTT. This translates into CASSLESEMNTEAFF. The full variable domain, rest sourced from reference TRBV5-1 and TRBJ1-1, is KAGVTQTPRYLIKTRGQQVTLSCSPISGHRSVSWYQQTPGQGLQFLFEYFSETQRNKGNFPGRFSGRQFSNSRSEMNVSTLELGDSALYLCASSLESEMNTEAFFGQGTRLTVV.

CDR3 residues: CASSVSGNYGYTF. The CDR3 DNA is TGTGCCAGTAGCGTTTCGGGTAACTATGGCTACACCTTC. The rearrangement joins TRBV28 to TRBJ1-2; D ambiguous. V was cut by 9 bases and J by 1 base, with 12 bases left in between. Germline assignment: CDR1 MDHEN and CDR2 SYDVKM. The length of the CDR3 is 13 residues.

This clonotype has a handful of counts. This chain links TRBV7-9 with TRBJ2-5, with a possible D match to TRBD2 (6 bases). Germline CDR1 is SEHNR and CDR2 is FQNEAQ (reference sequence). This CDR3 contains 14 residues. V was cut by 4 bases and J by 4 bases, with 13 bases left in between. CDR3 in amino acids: CASSSGNGRETQYF. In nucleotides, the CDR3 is TGTGCCAGCAGCTCGGGGAACGGGAGAGAGACCCAGTACTTC.

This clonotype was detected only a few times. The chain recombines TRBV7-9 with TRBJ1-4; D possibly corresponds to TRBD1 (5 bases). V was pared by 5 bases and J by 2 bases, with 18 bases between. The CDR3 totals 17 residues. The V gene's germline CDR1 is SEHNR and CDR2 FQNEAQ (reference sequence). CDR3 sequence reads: CASSPKRQPVTNEKLFF. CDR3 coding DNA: TGTGCCAGCAGCCCTAAAAGACAGCCTGTTACTAATGAAAAACTGTTTTTT.